This T cell receptor (beta chain) was observed in a study of blood T cells in healthy people across ages. The study isolated at least 7 million PBMCs from each sample. General study results and limits: In long-lived donors, naive CD4+ cell counts and diversity exceeded those of aged donors.

On this clonotype itself: Its antigen is still unknown.

This CDR3 has 14 amino acids. The V end was cut by 0 bases, the J end by 5 bases, with 8 bases between. Germline V CDR1 and CDR2: SNHLY, FYNNEI. A second PCR of roughly 6 to 12 cycles used a sample-barcoded 5' primer and a J-beta primer mix. One entry per CDR3 protein, called by TCRdb with MiXCR from the 5' RACE reads. The sample includes hundreds of thousands of distinct CDR3 sequences, less than 40% of them seen just once. The chain carries TRBV2 and TRBJ1-5; no clear D. Input material: blood. The TCR was taken from a woman of 80 years or more in good health. CDR3 region: CASSEAGIDQPQHF. The CDR3 coding sequence is TGTGCCAGCAGTGAAGCAGGTATCGATCAGCCCCAGCATTTT.